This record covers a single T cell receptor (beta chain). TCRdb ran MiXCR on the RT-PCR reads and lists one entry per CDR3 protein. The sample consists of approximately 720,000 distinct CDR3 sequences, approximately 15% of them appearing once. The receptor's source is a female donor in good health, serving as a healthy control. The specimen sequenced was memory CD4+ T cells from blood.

CDR3 region: CASSGGTGGGYEQYF. CDR3 DNA: TGTGCCAGCAGTGGGGGGACAGGGGGCGGATACGAGCAGTACTTC. The rearrangement joins TRBV2 to TRBJ2-7, with TRBD1 identical over 12 bases. In germline, CDR1 is SNHLY, CDR2 FYNNEI. The CDR3 contains 15 residues. J was trimmed by 4 bases and V by 4 bases; bases with no gene match: 5.